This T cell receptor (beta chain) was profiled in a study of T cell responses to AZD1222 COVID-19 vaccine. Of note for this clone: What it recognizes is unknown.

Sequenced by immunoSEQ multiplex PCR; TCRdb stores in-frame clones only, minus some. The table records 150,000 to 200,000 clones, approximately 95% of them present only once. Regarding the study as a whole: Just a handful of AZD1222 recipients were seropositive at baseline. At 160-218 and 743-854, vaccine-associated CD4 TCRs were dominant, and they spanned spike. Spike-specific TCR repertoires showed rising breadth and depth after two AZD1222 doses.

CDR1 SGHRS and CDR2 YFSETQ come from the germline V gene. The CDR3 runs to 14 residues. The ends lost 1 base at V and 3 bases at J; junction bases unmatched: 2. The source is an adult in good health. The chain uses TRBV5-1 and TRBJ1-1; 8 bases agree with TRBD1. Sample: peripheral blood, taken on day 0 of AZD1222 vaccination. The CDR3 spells CASSLTGGYTEAFF. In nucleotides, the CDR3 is TGCGCCAGCAGCTTGACAGGGGGGTACACTGAAGCTTTCTTT.